This T cell receptor (beta chain) was recovered during a study of shared clonotypes between healthy human individuals. Points on this clone: What it binds is not known.

Study conclusions and caveats: Larger estimated richness was generally seen in naive subsets than in memory subsets.

All participating donors were Caucasian adults from Nashville, Tennessee. Profiling relied on immunoSEQ multiplex PCR, and the TCRdb table lists in-frame clones only, not all of them. The table records fewer than 1.8 million clones, less than 99% of them present only once. The germline gives CDR1 SEHNR, CDR2 FQNEAQ (reference sequence). Trimming took 5 bases from V and 1 from J; bases not matched to a gene: 8. The length of the CDR3 is 15 residues. The sample taken for sequencing was naive CD4+ T cells sorted from blood. Regarding subset: CD45RA+ positively selected. The clonotype was recovered from a man between 25 and 39 years old in good health. The V gene is TRBV7-9, the J gene TRBJ2-7; the match to TRBD1 covers 7 bases. The chain's CDR3 is CASSVTGELSYEQYF. The CDR3 DNA follows: TGTGCCAGCAGCGTAACAGGGGAACTATCCTACGAGCAGTACTTC.